The 21 T cell receptor beta chains presented below share a single source sample, sequenced in a study of cytomegalovirus exposure and HLA in healthy donors. PCR involved 60 Vbeta and 13 Jbeta primers. Sequenced by immunoSEQ multiplex PCR; TCRdb stores in-frame clones only, minus some. This table has fewer than 350,000 clones, roughly 90% appearing once. Sequencing was carried out using PBMCs. The receptors stem from a woman aged 18-29 years in good health and CMV-seronegative.

V usage is TRBV19 and J usage is TRBJ2-7; the match to TRBD1 covers 8 bases. The CDR3 runs to 15 residues. Germline V gives CDR1 LNHDA, CDR2 SQIVND (reference sequence). Trimming removed 5 bases from V and 1 base from J; junction bases left unmatched: 7. The CDR3 DNA sequence: TGTGCCAGTAGTTGGGGACAGGAACAATCCTACGAGCAGTACTTC. Its translation is CASSWGQEQSYEQYF. The entire variable domain, with the rest obtained from reference TRBV19 and TRBJ2-7, is as follows: DGGITQSPKYLFRKEGQNVTLSCEQNLNHDAMYWYRQDPGQGLRLIYYSQIVNDFQKGDIAEGYSVSREKKESFPLTVTSAQKNPTAFYLCASSWGQEQSYEQYFGPGTRLTVT.

V usage is TRBV7-8 and J usage is TRBJ2-1; D gene ambiguous. This CDR3 is 16 amino acids long. The ends were cut back, 4 bases at V and 3 bases at J, with 16 bases in the middle. Germline CDR1 SGHVS, CDR2 FQNEAQ. Written as DNA, the CDR3 is TGTGCCAGCAGCTCCCACTTCGAGAGACTCTACAATGAGCAGTTCTTC. Its translation is CASSSHFERLYNEQFF.

The chain couples TRBV5-1 to TRBJ2-5; D ambiguous. Germline V gives CDR1 SGHRS, CDR2 YFSETQ. This CDR3 spans 14 amino acids. V was cut by 0 bases and J by 1 base, with 7 bases left in between. The CDR3 loop reads CASSLGRVQETQYF. In nucleotides, the CDR3 is TGCGCCAGCAGCTTGGGACGGGTCCAAGAGACCCAGTACTTC. Full variable domain (remainder filled in from reference TRBV5-1 and TRBJ2-5): KAGVTQTPRYLIKTRGQQVTLSCSPISGHRSVSWYQQTPGQGLQFLFEYFSETQRNKGNFPGRFSGRQFSNSRSEMNVSTLELGDSALYLCASSLGRVQETQYFGPGTRLLVL.

The V gene is TRBV6-5, the J gene TRBJ1-3; no firm D call. The germline V and J ends were trimmed by 6 bases and 1 base, with 4 bases remaining between them. Germline loops: CDR1 MNHEY, CDR2 SVGAGI. This CDR3 contains 12 residues. The CDR3 DNA sequence: TGTGCCAGCAGGGCTTCTGGAAACACCATATATTTT. This sequence encodes CASRASGNTIYF.

The V gene is TRBV11-3, the J gene TRBJ2-2; D not certain. The germline V gene has CDR1 SGHNT and CDR2 YENEEA. The V and J ends lost 8 bases and 0 bases respectively, with 7 bases between them. CDR3 length: 13 residues. The CDR3, as DNA: TGTGCCAGCGAGCTAGCGAACACCGGGGAGCTGTTTTTT. This sequence encodes CASELANTGELFF.

The chain carries TRBV4-1 and TRBJ1-3, with no clear D. V lost 0 bases and J 3 bases, leaving 15 bases between the germline ends. The CDR3 is 17 amino acids. Per the germline V gene, CDR1 is MGHRA and CDR2 is YSYEKL. CDR3 in DNA: TGCGCCAGCAGCCAAGAAGGTGGTGGGAGGATTGGAAACACCATATATTTT. Translation: CASSQEGGGRIGNTIYF.

The V call is TRBV30, the J call TRBJ1-5, with D perhaps matching TRBD1 (5 bases). The germline CDR1 and CDR2 sequences are GTSNPN and SVGIG (reference sequence). The V end lost 2 bases, the J end lost 3 bases, and 14 bases lay between the germline ends. This CDR3 has 15 residues. In nucleotides, the CDR3 is TGTGCCTGGAGTAGCGGGACTTATGTCAATCAGCCCCAGCATTTT. It specifies CAWSSGTYVNQPQHF.

This clone was counted between two and nine times. The gene calls are TRBV7-3 and TRBJ2-2, with D possibly TRBD2 on 5 matching bases. This CDR3 has 15 amino acids. V lost 2 bases to trimming and J lost 5 bases, with 12 bases between them. Germline CDR1 is SGHTA and CDR2 is FQGTGA. This chain's CDR3 is CASSLGRPGTGELFF. DNA for the CDR3: TGTGCCAGCAGCTTAGGCCGGCCGGGGACCGGGGAGCTGTTTTTT.

The chain couples TRBV5-1 to TRBJ1-2; D is perhaps TRBD1 (5 bases). Trimming took off 7 bases at V and 2 bases at J, with 15 bases between the two ends. Germline V gives CDR1 SGHRS, CDR2 YFSETQ. This CDR3 has 14 amino acids. CDR3 sequence: CASCDGGGNYGYTF. In nucleotides, the CDR3 is TGCGCCAGCTGCGACGGCGGGGGGAACTATGGCTACACCTTC. Together with reference TRBV5-1 and TRBJ1-2, the CDR3 gives the full variable domain: KAGVTQTPRYLIKTRGQQVTLSCSPISGHRSVSWYQQTPGQGLQFLFEYFSETQRNKGNFPGRFSGRQFSNSRSEMNVSTLELGDSALYLCASCDGGGNYGYTFGSGTRLTVV.

The chain uses TRBV9 and TRBJ2-5, with 8 bases that match TRBD2. Germline CDR1 SGDLS, CDR2 YYNGEE. The CDR3 is 20 residues long. Unmatched junction bases numbered 22, after V lost 1 base and J lost 5 bases. Here the CDR3 DNA reads TGTGCCAGCAGCGTATCACCGGGGGGGCCGGTTTTCACTAACATGGAGACCCAGTACTTC. This encodes CASSVSPGGPVFTNMETQYF.

Regarding this clone: The sample carries other DNA sequences with the same CDR3. This rearrangement joins TRBV7-9 to TRBJ2-7; unclear D gene. CDR3 length: 13 amino acids. CDR1 is SEHNR and CDR2 is FQNEAQ in the germline V gene (reference sequence). V was trimmed by 2 bases and J by 3 bases, leaving 8 bases between them. Written as DNA, the CDR3 is TGTGCCAGCAGCTTATCTAGTAGCTACGAGCAGTACTTC. This translates into CASSLSSSYEQYF.

There are a few counts of this clone. The rearrangement links TRBV6-4 to TRBJ2-1, with 10 bases lining up with TRBD2. The CDR3 runs 14 residues. J gave up 7 bases and V 6 bases, and 6 bases lay outside the gene matches. Per germline, CDR1 MRHNA and CDR2 SNTAGT. This chain's CDR3 is CASSLAGDKNEQFF. The CDR3 DNA reads TGTGCCAGCAGCCTAGCGGGGGATAAGAATGAGCAGTTCTTC.

The chain is built from TRBV5-1 and TRBJ2-1; 10 nucleotides agree with TRBD1. V shed 4 bases and J 11 bases; nucleotides not matched to a gene: 9. This CDR3 is 14 amino acids long. CDR1 is SGHRS and CDR2 is YFSETQ in the germline V gene. In DNA form, the CDR3 reads TGCGCCAGCAGCGAGGACAGGGGGGCCAACAAGCAGTTCTTC. It yields the protein CASSEDRGANKQFF.

V is TRBV5-6 and J is TRBJ1-1, with TRBD1 as a possible D gene (5 bases). Germline V CDR1 and CDR2: SGHDT, YYEEEE. Trimming left V 2 bases short and J 4 bases short, with 9 bases between. The length of the CDR3 is 13 residues. This CDR3 reads CASSFAGFTEAFF. The CDR3 DNA is TGTGCCAGCAGCTTCGCAGGGTTCACTGAAGCTTTCTTT.

Remarks on this clone: The same CDR3 also results from other DNA sequences found in this sample. The chain is built from TRBV19 and TRBJ1-2, with TRBD1 identical over 8 bases. The CDR3 length is 14 residues. V trimming: 5 bases; J trimming: 4 bases; junction bases outside the gene matches: 6. In germline, CDR1 is LNHDA, CDR2 SQIVND (reference sequence). The CDR3 bases are TGTGCCAGTAGTTCACAGGGGGTCGGCTATGGCTACACCTTC. This encodes CASSSQGVGYGYTF.

The chain carries TRBV6-5 and TRBJ2-3; D not certain. Germline CDR1 MNHEY, CDR2 SVGAGI. Deletions cut 0 bases from V and 7 bases from J, with 8 bases between. This CDR3 is built from 13 residues. CDR3 in amino acids: CASSYSWLNTQYF. The DNA of the CDR3 is TGTGCCAGCAGTTACTCTTGGCTCAATACGCAGTATTTT.

Concerning this clone itself: Other nucleotide sequences in the sample specify the same CDR3. The chain links TRBV7-3 to TRBJ2-2; weak D call: TRBD1 (6 bases). The CDR3 covers 15 residues. V was trimmed by 5 bases and J by 1 base, leaving 11 bases between them. Germline loops: CDR1 SGHTA, CDR2 FQGTGA. The DNA of the CDR3 is TGTGCCAGCAGCCGTACAGGGCTGAACACCGGGGAGCTGTTTTTT. Amino acid sequence: CASSRTGLNTGELFF.

This clone was found a few times. The chain joins TRBV7-9 to TRBJ2-1; TRBD2 agrees at 10 bases. Trimming at V came to 4 bases and at J to 5 bases, leaving 2 bases not matched to a gene. Germline V gene data show CDR1 as SEHNR and CDR2 as FQNEAQ (reference sequence). This CDR3 region has 14 residues. CDR3 amino acids: CASSSSGGHNEQFF. CDR3 coding DNA: TGTGCCAGCAGCTCTAGCGGGGGACACAATGAGCAGTTCTTC.

The chain links TRBV30 to TRBJ2-1; TRBD2 might be the D (6 bases). The CDR3 totals 14 residues. Germline CDR1 and CDR2: GTSNPN and SVGIG (reference sequence). With 2 bases removed from V and 0 bases from J, the gap between germline ends came to 8 bases. DNA for the CDR3: TGTGCCTGGAGTCCACTAGCCTCCTACAATGAGCAGTTCTTC. As protein: CAWSPLASYNEQFF.

This clone was picked up one time. V and J are TRBV6-5 and TRBJ1-6, with D maybe TRBD1 (6 bases). The CDR3 length is 15 residues. Per the germline V gene, CDR1 is MNHEY and CDR2 is SVGAGI. Between the trimmed V and J ends, which lost 5 bases and 6 bases, there was a span of 14 bases. CDR3 in amino acids: CASSRGGKSNSPLHF. The DNA for the CDR3 is TGTGCCAGCAGTCGAGGGGGAAAATCTAATTCACCCCTCCACTTT.

Of note for this clone: The junction does not match germline at one end; this may be a read error. The chain links TRBV6-5 to TRBJ2-7; D gene unclear. Per the germline V gene, CDR1 is MNHEY and CDR2 is SVGAGI. The CDR3 runs to 12 residues. The CDR3 region has the DNA TGTGCCGGCAGTCCGGAGAGGTTCGAGCAGTACTTC. Protein: CAGSPERFEQYF.